In this sample, the clone carrying this T cell receptor (beta chain) turned up a few times. The antigen is not known. Produced via immunoSEQ multiplex PCR; TCRdb's table is partial and in-frame only. The repertoire holds 140,000 to 150,000 clones, with 85% to 95% as singletons. The germline CDR1 and CDR2 sequences are MNHEY and SMNVEV (reference sequence). Trimming stripped 0 bases from V and 5 bases from J, with 16 bases between. The CDR3 covers 17 residues. The data belong to a study of T cell responses to AZD1222 COVID-19 vaccine. The study, taken as a whole, reports: Clonal diversity was possibly underestimated, and white British individuals and females predominated among donors. When two AZD1222 doses had been given, Spike-specific TCR breadth and depth rose.

Source: peripheral blood, taken on day 0 of AZD1222 vaccination. The receptor's source is an adult in good health. V usage is TRBV27 and J usage is TRBJ1-4; no definite D call. The CDR3 DNA sequence: TGTGCCAGCAGTTTATCCCCTCAAGAGGCGGGGAATGAAAAACTGTTTTTT. Translated: CASSLSPQEAGNEKLFF.